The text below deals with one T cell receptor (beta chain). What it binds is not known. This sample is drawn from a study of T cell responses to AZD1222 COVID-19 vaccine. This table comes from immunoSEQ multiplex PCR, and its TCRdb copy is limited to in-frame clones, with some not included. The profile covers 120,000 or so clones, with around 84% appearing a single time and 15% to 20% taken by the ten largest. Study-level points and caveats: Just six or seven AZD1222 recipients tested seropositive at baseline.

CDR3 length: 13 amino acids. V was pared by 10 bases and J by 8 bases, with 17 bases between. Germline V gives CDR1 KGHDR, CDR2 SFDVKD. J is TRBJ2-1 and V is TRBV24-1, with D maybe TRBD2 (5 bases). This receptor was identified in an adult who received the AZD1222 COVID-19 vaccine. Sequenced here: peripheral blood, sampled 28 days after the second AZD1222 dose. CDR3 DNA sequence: TGTGCCACACAACGGGGTTTCATCGATGAGCAGTTCTTC. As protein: CATQRGFIDEQFF.